Each of the 4 T cell receptor beta chains below was sequenced from the same sample in a study of blood T cell repertoires in COVID-19 (dated by TCRdb to the early 2020s). The library came from the immunoSEQ multiplex PCR assay. The table comes from immuneACCESS by way of TCRdb, which keeps in-frame sequences with V and J called. Part of the clones is missing from these tables; in studies checked, under half for an unresolved V gene and the rest for unknown reasons. The sample table holds a few hundred thousand clones, of which approximately 80% were seen once. The ten largest clones take up approximately 2.4% of the sample. Sequences were obtained from peripheral blood. These TCRs come from a man in his forties who had recovered from COVID-19.

This chain joins TRBV4-3 and TRBJ1-1; 11 bases match TRBD1. The germline CDR1 and CDR2 sequences are LGHNA and YSLEER. The CDR3 contains 21 residues. J was trimmed by 1 base and V by 1 base; bases with no gene match: 17. The CDR3 DNA sequence: TGCGCCAGCAGCCAAGGCCGACTCCGAGGACAGGGGGCATGGGAGAACACTGAAGCTTTCTTT. Translation: CASSQGRLRGQGAWENTEAFF.

This chain connects TRBV19 to TRBJ2-7; 10 nucleotides agree with TRBD1. CDR1 is LNHDA, CDR2 SQIVND, per germline (reference sequence). The CDR3 contains 12 residues. With 7 bases clipped from V and 6 bases from J, the junction kept 3 bases outside the gene matches. The CDR3, as DNA: TGTGCCAGTAAGGGACAGGGGCGCGAGCAGTACTTC. Translation: CASKGQGREQYF.

The chain is built from TRBV29-1 and TRBJ1-1; D is uncertain. Germline V gene data show CDR1 as SQVTM and CDR2 as ANQGSEA. The V gene lost 5 bases and the J gene lost 3 bases, with 10 bases spanning the gap. The CDR3 covers 12 residues. The CDR3 loop reads CSVLPSYTEAFF. The CDR3 nucleotides are TGCAGCGTTCTCCCCTCCTACACTGAAGCTTTCTTT.

V is TRBV4-3 and J is TRBJ1-1; D might be TRBD1 (6 bases). The CDR3 runs to 15 residues. V gave up 2 bases and J gave up 2 bases, with 12 bases separating them. Germline V gives CDR1 LGHNA, CDR2 YSLEER. Here the CDR3 DNA reads TGCGCCAGCAGCCAACAAAACAGGGCTAACACTGAAGCTTTCTTT. Residues: CASSQQNRANTEAFF.